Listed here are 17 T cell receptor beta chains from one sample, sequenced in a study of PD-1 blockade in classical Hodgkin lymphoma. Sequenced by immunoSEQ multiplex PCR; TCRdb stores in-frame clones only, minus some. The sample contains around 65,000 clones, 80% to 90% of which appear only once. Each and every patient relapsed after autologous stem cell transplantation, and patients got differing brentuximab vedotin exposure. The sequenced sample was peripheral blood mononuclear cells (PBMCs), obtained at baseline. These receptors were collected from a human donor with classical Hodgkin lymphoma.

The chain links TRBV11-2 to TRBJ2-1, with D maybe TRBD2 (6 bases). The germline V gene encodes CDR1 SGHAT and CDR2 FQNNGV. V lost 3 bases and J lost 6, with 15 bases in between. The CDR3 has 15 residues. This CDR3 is CASSLGLAQPNEQFF. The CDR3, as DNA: TGTGCCAGCAGCTTGGGACTTGCTCAACCCAATGAGCAGTTCTTC.

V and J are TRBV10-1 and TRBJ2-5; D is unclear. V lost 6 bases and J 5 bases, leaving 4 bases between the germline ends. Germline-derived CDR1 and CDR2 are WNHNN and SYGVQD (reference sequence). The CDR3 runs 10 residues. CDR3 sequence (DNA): TGCGCCAGCAGGGGGGAGACCCAGTACTTC. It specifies CASRGETQYF.

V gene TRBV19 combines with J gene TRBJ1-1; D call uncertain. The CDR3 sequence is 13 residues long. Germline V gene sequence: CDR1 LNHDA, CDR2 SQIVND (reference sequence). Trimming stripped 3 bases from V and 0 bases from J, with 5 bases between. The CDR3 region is CASSIVLNTEAFF. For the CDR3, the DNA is TGTGCCAGTAGTATCGTTCTGAACACTGAAGCTTTCTTT.

In nucleotides, the CDR3 is TGCAGCGTTGTGGGTGCTGAGGCGGGGGGATGGTACTACGAGCAGTACTTC. It is translated as CSVVGAEAGGWYYEQYF. The V call is TRBV29-1, the J call TRBJ2-7; 8 nucleotides line up with TRBD2. The V and J ends lost 4 bases and 3 bases, in that order; junction bases with no gene match: 17. Germline CDR1 is SQVTM and CDR2 is ANQGSEA. The CDR3 loop spans 17 amino acids.

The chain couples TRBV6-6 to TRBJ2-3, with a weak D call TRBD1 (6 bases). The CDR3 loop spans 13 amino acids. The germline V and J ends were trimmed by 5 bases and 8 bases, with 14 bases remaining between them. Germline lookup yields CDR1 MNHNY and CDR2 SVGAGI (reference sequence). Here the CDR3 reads CASSNPLGGTQYF. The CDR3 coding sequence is TGTGCCAGCAGTAACCCCCTAGGGGGTACGCAGTATTTT.

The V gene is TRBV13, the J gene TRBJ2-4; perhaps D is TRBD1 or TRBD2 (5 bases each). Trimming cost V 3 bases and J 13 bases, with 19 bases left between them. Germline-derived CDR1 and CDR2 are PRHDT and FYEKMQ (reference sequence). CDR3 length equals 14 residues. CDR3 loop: CASSLEEGAGSQYF. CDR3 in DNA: TGTGCCAGCAGCTTGGAGGAAGGGGCAGGGAGCCAGTACTTC.

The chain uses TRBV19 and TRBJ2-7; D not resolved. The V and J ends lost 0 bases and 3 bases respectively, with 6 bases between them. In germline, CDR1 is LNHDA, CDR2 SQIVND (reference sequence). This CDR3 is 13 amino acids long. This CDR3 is CASSIDRSYEQYF. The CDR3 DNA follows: TGTGCCAGTAGTATAGATCGGAGCTACGAGCAGTACTTC.

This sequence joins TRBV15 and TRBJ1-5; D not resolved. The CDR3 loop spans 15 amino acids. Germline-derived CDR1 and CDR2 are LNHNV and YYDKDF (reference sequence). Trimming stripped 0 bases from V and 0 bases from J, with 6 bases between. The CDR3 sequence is CATSRDRNSNQPQHF. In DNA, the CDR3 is TGTGCCACCAGCAGAGATAGGAATAGCAATCAGCCCCAGCATTTT.

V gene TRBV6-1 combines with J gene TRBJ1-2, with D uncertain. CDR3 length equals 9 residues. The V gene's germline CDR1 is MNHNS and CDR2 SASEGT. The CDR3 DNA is TGTGCAGCTTCGGGTGGCTACACCTTC. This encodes CAASGGYTF.

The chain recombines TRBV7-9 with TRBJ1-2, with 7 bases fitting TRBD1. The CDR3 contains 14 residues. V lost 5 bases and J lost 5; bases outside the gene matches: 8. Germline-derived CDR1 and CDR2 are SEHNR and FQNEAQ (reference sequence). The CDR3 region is CASSPMDRQYGYTF. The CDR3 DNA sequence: TGTGCCAGCAGCCCTATGGACAGGCAGTATGGCTACACCTTC.

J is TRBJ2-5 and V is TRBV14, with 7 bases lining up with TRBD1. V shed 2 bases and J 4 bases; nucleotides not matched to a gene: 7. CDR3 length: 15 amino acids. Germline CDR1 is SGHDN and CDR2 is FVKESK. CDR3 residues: CASSQLSGGIETQYF. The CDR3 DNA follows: TGTGCCAGCAGCCAACTTTCAGGGGGTATAGAGACCCAGTACTTC.

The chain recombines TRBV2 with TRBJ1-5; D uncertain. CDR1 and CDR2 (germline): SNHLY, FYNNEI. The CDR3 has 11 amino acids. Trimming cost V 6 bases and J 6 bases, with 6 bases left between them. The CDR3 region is CASRLSQPQHF. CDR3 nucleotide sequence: TGTGCCAGCAGATTAAGTCAGCCCCAGCATTTT. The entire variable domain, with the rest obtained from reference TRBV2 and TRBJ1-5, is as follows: EPEVTQTPSHQVTQMGQEVILRCVPISNHLYFYWYRQILGQKVEFLVSFYNNEISEKSEIFDDQFSVERPDGSNFTLKIRSTKLEDSAMYFCASRLSQPQHFGDGTRLSIL.

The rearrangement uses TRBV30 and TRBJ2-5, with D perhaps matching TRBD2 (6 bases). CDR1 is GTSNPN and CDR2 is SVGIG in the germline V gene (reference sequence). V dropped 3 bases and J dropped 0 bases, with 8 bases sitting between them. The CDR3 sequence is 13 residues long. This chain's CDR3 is CAWSRGNQETQYF. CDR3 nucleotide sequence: TGTGCCTGGAGCCGCGGGAACCAAGAGACCCAGTACTTC. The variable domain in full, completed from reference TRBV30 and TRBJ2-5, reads SQTIHQWPATLVQPVGSPLSLECTVEGTSNPNLYWYRQAAGRGLQLLFYSVGIGQISSEVPQNLSASRPQDRQFILSSKKLLLSDSGFYLCAWSRGNQETQYFGPGTRLLVL.

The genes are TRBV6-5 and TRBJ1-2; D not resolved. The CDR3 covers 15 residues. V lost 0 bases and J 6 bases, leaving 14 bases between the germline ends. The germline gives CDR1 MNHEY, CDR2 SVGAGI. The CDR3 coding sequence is TGTGCCAGCAGTTACTCAAGATATATTGGGGATGGCTACACCTTC. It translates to CASSYSRYIGDGYTF.

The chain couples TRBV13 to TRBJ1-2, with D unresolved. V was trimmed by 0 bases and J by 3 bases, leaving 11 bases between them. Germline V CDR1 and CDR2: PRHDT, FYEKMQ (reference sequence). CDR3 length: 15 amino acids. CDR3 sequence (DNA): TGTGCCAGCAGCTTAGGGGGAGCCCCCTACTATGGCTACACCTTC. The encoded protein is CASSLGGAPYYGYTF.

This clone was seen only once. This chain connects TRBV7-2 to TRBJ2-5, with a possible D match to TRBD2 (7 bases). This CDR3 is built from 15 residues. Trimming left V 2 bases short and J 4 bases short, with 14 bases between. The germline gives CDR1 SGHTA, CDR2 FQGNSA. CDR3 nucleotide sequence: TGTGCCAGCAGCTTATGGGGGGGCAGTGGAGAGACCCAGTACTTC. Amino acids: CASSLWGGSGETQYF.

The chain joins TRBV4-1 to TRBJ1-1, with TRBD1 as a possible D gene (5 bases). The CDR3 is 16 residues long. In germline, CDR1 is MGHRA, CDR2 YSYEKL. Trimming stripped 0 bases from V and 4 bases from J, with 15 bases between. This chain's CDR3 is CASSQDSGVVRTEAFF. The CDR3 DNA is TGCGCCAGCAGCCAAGATTCGGGGGTTGTACGCACTGAAGCTTTCTTT.